Each of the 10 T cell receptor beta chains below was sequenced from the same sample in a study of graft-versus-host responses after intestinal transplantation (dated by TCRdb to about 2021). According to the study, the label for this sample's time point signals: cells obtained before transplantation from donor or recipient. The method was the immunoSEQ multiplex PCR assay. TCRdb's version of the immuneACCESS table is confined to in-frame rearrangements and falls short of the full clone set. An unresolved V gene accounts for under half of the shortfall where checked; the remainder is of unknown origin. Present in this sample are 95,000 to 150,000 clones, approximately 92% of which were seen just once. Of the sample, over 0.1% is held by the ten largest clones. Their antigens remain unidentified. This specimen was unstimulated CD4+ T cells sorted from spleen or lymph node cells, taken before intestinal transplant. Every receptor here comes from a human donor who received an intestinal transplant.

The gene calls are TRBV9 and TRBJ1-1; 7 bases agree with TRBD1. Germline V gene sequence: CDR1 SGDLS, CDR2 YYNGEE. CDR3 size: 14 residues. Losses at the gene ends were 4 bases for V and 6 bases for J; bases not matched to a gene: 9. The CDR3 spells CASSTRQGQAEAFF. The DNA for the CDR3 is TGTGCCAGCAGCACTCGACAGGGTCAGGCTGAAGCTTTCTTT. Variable domain in full (rest from reference TRBV9 and TRBJ1-1): DSGVTQTPKHLITATGQRVTLRCSPRSGDLSVYWYQQSLDQGLQFLIQYYNGEERAKGNILERFSAQQFPDLHSELNLSSLELGDSALYFCASSTRQGQAEAFFGQGTRLTVV.

The chain carries TRBV11-2 and TRBJ2-1; no reliable D call. Germline CDR1 reads SGHAT; CDR2 reads FQNNGV. V shed 5 bases and J shed 2 bases, with 1 base lying between them. The CDR3 loop spans 11 amino acids. CDR3: CASSPYNEQFF. For the CDR3, the DNA is TGTGCCAGCAGCCCCTACAATGAGCAGTTCTTC.

The chain recombines TRBV18 with TRBJ1-4, with D maybe TRBD1 (5 bases). Trimming left V 0 bases short and J 8 bases short, with 10 bases between. The CDR3 is 14 amino acids. In germline, CDR1 is KGHSH, CDR2 LQKENI. This CDR3 reads CASSPPGQQEKLFF. The CDR3 DNA reads as TGTGCCAGCTCACCACCAGGACAACAAGAAAAACTGTTTTTT.

The chain has TRBV11-2 and TRBJ2-7; TRBD1 or TRBD2 may be the D gene (5 bases each). Germline-derived CDR1 and CDR2 are SGHAT and FQNNGV. The CDR3 is 15 amino acids. V gave up 5 bases and J gave up 3 bases, with 17 bases separating them. The CDR3 reads CASSGLGPPLYEQYF. The DNA of the CDR3 is TGTGCCAGCAGCGGCCTGGGACCGCCCCTCTACGAGCAGTACTTC.

This clone was observed a single time. The V gene is TRBV5-6, the J gene TRBJ2-7, with D hard to call. The CDR3 totals 12 residues. V was cut by 4 bases and J by 4 bases, with 9 bases left in between. CDR1 is SGHDT, CDR2 YYEEEE, per germline. DNA of the CDR3: TGTGCCAGCAGCCCCCTGGGATACGAGCAGTACTTC. The encoded protein is CASSPLGYEQYF.

The chain is built from TRBV19 and TRBJ1-1; TRBD1 agrees at 7 bases. The V segment lost 5 bases and the J segment 5 bases; nucleotides outside the gene matches: 8. This CDR3 has 14 amino acids. Germline CDR1 and CDR2: LNHDA and SQIVND (reference sequence). The CDR3 DNA follows: TGTGCCAGTAGTGTCAGACAGGGCGGTACTGAAGCTTTCTTT. It specifies CASSVRQGGTEAFF.

The rearrangement links TRBV5-4 to TRBJ2-7; 14 positions agree with TRBD2. The CDR3 spans 16 residues. Germline V gene data show CDR1 as SGHNT and CDR2 as YYREEE (reference sequence). Trimming removed 4 bases from V and 4 bases from J; junction bases left unmatched: 7. CDR3 residues: CASSPTSGRARYEQYF. Here the CDR3 DNA reads TGTGCCAGCAGCCCGACTAGCGGGAGGGCCAGGTACGAGCAGTACTTC. Full variable domain (missing parts from reference TRBV5-4 and TRBJ2-7): ETGVTQSPTHLIKTRGQQVTLRCSSQSGHNTVSWYQQALGQGPQFIFQYYREEENGRGNFPPRFSGLQFPNYSSELNVNALELDDSALYLCASSPTSGRARYEQYFGPGTRLTVT.

The chain has TRBV27 and TRBJ2-1, with TRBD2 as a possible D gene (6 bases). The V end was cut by 2 bases, the J end by 9 bases, with 20 bases between. Germline loops: CDR1 MNHEY, CDR2 SMNVEV (reference sequence). The length of the CDR3 is 16 residues. The CDR3 DNA reads TGTGCCAGCAGTTTAATTGCGGGGTTCCGTACCGGTGAGCAGTTCTTC. Amino acids: CASSLIAGFRTGEQFF.

This clone was detected once. The gene calls are TRBV28 and TRBJ1-2; 9 nucleotides line up with TRBD1. Trimming removed 6 bases from V and 4 bases from J; junction bases left unmatched: 0. This CDR3 spans 12 amino acids. The V gene's germline CDR1 is MDHEN and CDR2 SYDVKM. The DNA of the CDR3 is TGTGCCAGCAGGGGACAGGGCTATGGCTACACCTTC. Its protein is CASRGQGYGYTF.

This clone occurred a few times. Other DNA sequences in the same sample also yield this CDR3. The gene calls are TRBV9 and TRBJ2-7, with 11 positions matching TRBD1. CDR1 is SGDLS, CDR2 YYNGEE, per germline. This CDR3 is 15 amino acids long. The V gene end was trimmed by 2 bases and the J gene end by 5 bases; junction bases not matched to a gene: 6. The CDR3: CASSVRGQGGNEQYF. The CDR3 DNA reads as TGTGCCAGCAGCGTTCGGGGACAGGGGGGCAACGAGCAGTACTTC.